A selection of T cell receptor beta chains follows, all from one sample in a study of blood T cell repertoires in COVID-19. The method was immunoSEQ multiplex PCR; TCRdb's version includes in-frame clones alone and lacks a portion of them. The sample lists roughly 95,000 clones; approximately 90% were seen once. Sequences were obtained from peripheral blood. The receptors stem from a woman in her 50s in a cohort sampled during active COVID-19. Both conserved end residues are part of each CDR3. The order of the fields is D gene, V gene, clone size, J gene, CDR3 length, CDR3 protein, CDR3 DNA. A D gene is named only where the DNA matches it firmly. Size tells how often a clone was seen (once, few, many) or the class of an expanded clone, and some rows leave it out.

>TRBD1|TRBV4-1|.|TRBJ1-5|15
CASSQLPGQNQPQHF
TGCGCCAGCAGCCAGCTACCGGGACAGAATCAGCCCCAGCATTTT
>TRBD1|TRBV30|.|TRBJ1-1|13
CAWDSQGYTEAFF
TGTGCCTGGGATTCACAGGGGTACACTGAAGCTTTCTTT
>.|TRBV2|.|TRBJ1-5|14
CASSPQVTLGAQHF
TGTGCCAGCAGCCCCCAGGTTACATTAGGGGCCCAGCATTTT
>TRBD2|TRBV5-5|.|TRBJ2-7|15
CASSLRTLAVHEQYF
TGTGCCAGCAGCTTGCGGACTCTAGCGGTCCACGAGCAGTACTTC
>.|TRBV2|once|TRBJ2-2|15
CASSDGGPNTGELFF
TGTGCCAGCAGTGACGGGGGACCGAACACCGGGGAGCTGTTTTTT
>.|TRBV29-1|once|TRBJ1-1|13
CSVERGGSLEAFF
TGCAGCGTTGAACGCGGAGGCTCCCTTGAAGCTTTCTTT
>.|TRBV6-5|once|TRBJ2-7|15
CASSDLGSTYHEQYF
TGTGCCAGCAGCGACCTCGGGAGTACCTACCACGAGCAGTACTTC
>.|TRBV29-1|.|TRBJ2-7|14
CSVVRVIPSYEQYF
TGCAGCGTTGTGAGGGTCATTCCCTCCTACGAGCAGTACTTC
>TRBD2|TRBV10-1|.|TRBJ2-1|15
CASSGRRGGRHEQFF
TGCGCCAGCAGCGGGCGGCGGGGGGGCCGGCATGAGCAGTTCTTC
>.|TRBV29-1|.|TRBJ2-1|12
CSVEEARPEQFF
TGCAGCGTTGAAGAGGCTAGACCTGAGCAGTTCTTC
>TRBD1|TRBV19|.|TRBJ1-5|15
CATKTGTGGLQPQHF
TGTGCCACCAAAACCGGGACAGGGGGCCTTCAGCCCCAGCATTTT
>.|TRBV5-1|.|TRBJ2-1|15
CASSLGSGEYNEQFF
TGCGCCAGCAGCTTGGGTTCAGGCGAATACAATGAGCAGTTCTTC
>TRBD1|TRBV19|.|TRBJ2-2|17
CASTPRRDRGQVGELFF
TGTGCCAGTACTCCCCGCCGGGACAGGGGGCAAGTCGGGGAGCTGTTTTTT
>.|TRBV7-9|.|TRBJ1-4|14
CASSLALPNEKLFF
TGTGCCAGCAGCTTAGCACTCCCTAATGAAAAACTGTTTTTT
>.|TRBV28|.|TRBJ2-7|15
CASQGSPHSSYEQYF
TGTGCCAGTCAGGGGAGTCCACATAGCTCCTACGAGCAGTACTTC
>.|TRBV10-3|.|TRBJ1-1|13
CAISDREGGGAFF
TGTGCCATCAGTGACAGGGAAGGGGGGGGAGCTTTCTTT
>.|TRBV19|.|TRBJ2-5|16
CASSIGLLQATETQYF
TGTGCCAGTAGTATTGGGTTGCTACAGGCTACCGAGACCCAGTACTTC
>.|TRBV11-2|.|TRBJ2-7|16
CASSSKGGPYGHEQYF
TGTGCCAGCAGCTCCAAGGGGGGGCCATACGGCCACGAGCAGTACTTC
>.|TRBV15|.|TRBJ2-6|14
CATSRDGGANVLTF
TGTGCCACCAGCAGAGATGGCGGGGCCAACGTCCTGACTTTC
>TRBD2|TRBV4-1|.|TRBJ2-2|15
CASSQAGGLSGELFF
TGCGCCAGCAGCCAAGCGGGAGGGCTCTCCGGGGAGCTGTTTTTT
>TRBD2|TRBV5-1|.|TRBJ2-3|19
CASSLLGTSGPASTDTQYF
TGCGCCAGCAGCTTGCTTGGGACTAGCGGACCCGCTAGCACAGATACGCAGTATTTT
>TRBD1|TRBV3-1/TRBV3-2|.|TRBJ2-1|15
CASSPGQVAYNEQFF
TGTGCCAGCAGCCCTGGACAGGTTGCCTACAATGAGCAGTTCTTC
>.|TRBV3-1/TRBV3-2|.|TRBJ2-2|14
CASVDAGGTGELFF
TGTGCCAGCGTCGATGCAGGGGGGACCGGGGAGCTGTTTTTT
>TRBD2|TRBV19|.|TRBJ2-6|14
CASSGGGGANVLTF
TGTGCCAGTTCCGGCGGGGGTGGGGCCAACGTCCTGACTTTC
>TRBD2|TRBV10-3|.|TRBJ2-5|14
CAISESAGQETQYF
TGTGCCATCAGTGAGTCAGCGGGACAAGAGACCCAGTACTTC
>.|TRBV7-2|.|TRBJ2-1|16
CASSPTAGPSYNEQFF
TGTGCCAGCAGCCCCACAGCGGGTCCATCCTACAATGAGCAGTTCTTC
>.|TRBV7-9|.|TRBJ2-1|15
CASSFISGKYNEQFF
TGTGCCAGCAGCTTTATCTCGGGGAAATACAATGAGCAGTTCTTC
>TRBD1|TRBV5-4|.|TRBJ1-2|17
CASSLDRGQGMKYGYTF
TGTGCCAGCAGCTTGGACAGGGGACAGGGAATGAAATATGGCTACACCTTC
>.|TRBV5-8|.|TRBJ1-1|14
CASSLKGAVTEAFF
TGTGCCAGCAGCTTAAAAGGGGCCGTCACTGAAGCTTTCTTT
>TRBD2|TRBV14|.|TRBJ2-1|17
CASSQDRSSGAYNEQFF
TGTGCCAGCAGCCAAGATCGGTCTAGCGGGGCTTACAATGAGCAGTTCTTC
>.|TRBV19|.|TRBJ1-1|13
CASSSSSNTEAFF
TGTGCCAGTAGTAGTTCCTCGAACACTGAAGCTTTCTTT
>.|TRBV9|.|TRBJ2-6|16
CASSGGQVEGANVLTF
TGTGCCAGCAGCGGAGGGCAGGTGGAAGGGGCCAACGTCCTGACTTTC